The 21 T cell receptor beta chains below were found in one sample sequenced in a study of beta chain features in type 1 diabetes. Expressed TCRB transcripts were sequenced because the isolated RNA had all been reverse transcribed beforehand. The repertoire was sequenced with immunoSEQ multiplex PCR; TCRdb's copy has only in-frame clones and lacks some. This sample has 40,000 to 50,000 clones, with approximately 70% found just once. General observations from the study: For Type 1 diabetes patients, all four CD4+ subsets carried TCRB CDR3s that were moderately but significantly shorter.

Their target antigens are unknown. The sample consisted of Tregs from blood. Source of these receptors: a man aged 25-45 years with type 1 diabetes. Some clones in this sample may be carry-over from other donors' samples.

This clone was counted a few times. The V gene is TRBV5-1, the J gene TRBJ2-3, with D possibly matching TRBD2 (7 bases). This CDR3 has 16 residues. The germline gives CDR1 SGHRS, CDR2 YFSETQ. The germline V and J ends were trimmed by 4 bases and 2 bases, with 17 bases remaining between them. The CDR3 DNA is TGCGCCAGCAGCCCAAGAAGGGCGGGGGCCACAGATACGCAGTATTTT. This encodes CASSPRRAGATDTQYF.

This clone turned up a few times. The gene calls are TRBV10-3 and TRBJ2-1; TRBD1 aligns across 7 bases. This CDR3 has 11 residues. V trimming: 8 bases; J trimming: 7 bases; junction bases outside the gene matches: 2. The germline V gene has CDR1 ENHRY and CDR2 SYGVKD. The CDR3 region is CAIGQVNEQFF. DNA of the CDR3: TGTGCCATCGGACAGGTAAATGAGCAGTTCTTC.

This clone was counted a few times. The chain employs TRBV2 and TRBJ2-5; maybe TRBD1 (5 bases). With 8 bases removed from V and 0 bases from J, the gap between germline ends came to 7 bases. This CDR3 is built from 12 residues. The germline V gene encodes CDR1 SNHLY and CDR2 FYNNEI. The CDR3 loop is CASRQNQETQYF. The CDR3 DNA reads TGTGCCAGCCGACAGAACCAAGAGACCCAGTACTTC. Filled out from reference TRBV2 and TRBJ2-5, the complete variable domain reads EPEVTQTPSHQVTQMGQEVILRCVPISNHLYFYWYRQILGQKVEFLVSFYNNEISEKSEIFDDQFSVERPDGSNFTLKIRSTKLEDSAMYFCASRQNQETQYFGPGTRLLVL.

This clone was observed a few times. The rearrangement links TRBV7-9 to TRBJ1-1; no clear D. The ends were cut back, 5 bases at V and 3 bases at J, with 19 bases in the middle. This CDR3 has 16 amino acids. The germline V gene has CDR1 SEHNR and CDR2 FQNEAQ (reference sequence). DNA of the CDR3: TGTGCCAGCAGCCGTCGTTCCGTATCATCGGACACTGAAGCTTTCTTT. This codes for CASSRRSVSSDTEAFF.

The chain couples TRBV6-5 to TRBJ1-2; 9 positions agree with TRBD1. V dropped 5 bases and J dropped 3; count of bases not matched to a gene: 4. CDR1 MNHEY and CDR2 SVGAGI come from the germline V gene. This CDR3 is 14 amino acids long. The CDR3, as DNA: TGTGCCAGCAGTCGAGGGACAGGGTACTATGGCTACACCTTC. Its protein product is CASSRGTGYYGYTF.

This clone was picked up a small number of times. This chain links TRBV4-1 with TRBJ2-3; D gene ambiguous. This CDR3 region has 13 residues. In germline, CDR1 is MGHRA, CDR2 YSYEKL. Between the trimmed V and J ends, which lost 4 bases and 6 bases, there was a span of 11 bases. CDR3 region: CASSLLGDDTQYF. In DNA form, the CDR3 reads TGCGCCAGCAGCCTGCTGGGCGACGATACGCAGTATTTT.

The rearrangement joins TRBV7-2 to TRBJ2-3; the D gene is possibly TRBD2 (5 bases). The V end was cut by 2 bases, the J end by 2 bases, with 14 bases between. Germline V gene lookup returns CDR1 SGHTA and CDR2 FQGNSA. The CDR3 has 16 amino acids. CDR3 bases: TGTGCCAGCAGCTTACCTCGAGGAGGCCTCACAGATACGCAGTATTTT. Translated, it gives CASSLPRGGLTDTQYF.

This clone was picked up a small number of times. The chain uses TRBV29-1 and TRBJ1-1; 7 positions agree with TRBD1. V lost 7 bases to trimming and J lost 1 base; unmatched junction nucleotides: 6. CDR1 and CDR2 (germline): SQVTM, ANQGSEA. The CDR3 is 13 residues long. The CDR3 is CSAMGQPNTEAFF. The CDR3 DNA follows: TGCAGCGCTATGGGACAGCCGAACACTGAAGCTTTCTTT. The full variable domain, in which reference TRBV29-1 and TRBJ1-1 provide the parts outside the CDR3, is SAVISQKPSRDICQRGTSLTIQCQVDSQVTMMFWYRQQPGQSLTLIATANQGSEATYESGFVIDKFPISRPNLTFSTLTVSNMSPEDSSIYLCSAMGQPNTEAFFGQGTRLTVV.

This clone was counted a few times. The same CDR3 also results from other DNA sequences found in this sample. V usage is TRBV4-3 and J usage is TRBJ2-1; D may be TRBD2 (5 bases). The V end was cut by 0 bases, the J end by 7 bases, with 16 bases between. CDR1 and CDR2 (germline): LGHNA, YSLEER. The CDR3 is made up of 16 amino acids. The CDR3 DNA sequence: TGCGCCAGCAGCCAAGACGAGGGCTTGATTGGTAATGAGCAGTTCTTC. This sequence encodes CASSQDEGLIGNEQFF.

The chain links TRBV9 to TRBJ2-6; D is possibly TRBD1 (6 bases). Germline V gene lookup returns CDR1 SGDLS and CDR2 YYNGEE. This CDR3 is 17 amino acids long. V lost 6 bases and J 4 bases, leaving 20 bases between the germline ends. CDR3 protein: CASNKKPTGTGANVLTF. The CDR3 DNA reads as TGTGCCAGCAACAAAAAACCTACAGGGACCGGGGCCAACGTCCTGACTTTC.

J is TRBJ1-6 and V is TRBV4-3, with D hard to call. CDR1 is LGHNA, CDR2 YSLEER, per germline. Trimming left V 4 bases short and J 9 bases short, with 16 bases between. The CDR3 runs to 15 residues. This chain's CDR3 is CASSRWGDAISPLHF. CDR3 nucleotides: TGCGCCAGCAGCCGGTGGGGAGATGCAATTTCACCCCTCCACTTT.

This clone was observed a few times. The chain is built from TRBV9 and TRBJ2-5, with D possibly being TRBD2 (6 bases). V dropped 0 bases and J dropped 1 base, with 13 bases sitting between them. Germline CDR1 SGDLS, CDR2 YYNGEE. This CDR3 is built from 16 residues. The CDR3 spells CASSVGHGGVQETQYF. The CDR3 DNA sequence: TGTGCCAGCAGCGTAGGCCATGGCGGGGTCCAAGAGACCCAGTACTTC.

The rearrangement links TRBV5-1 to TRBJ1-4; 9 positions agree with TRBD1. The CDR3 length is 16 residues. Germline assignment: CDR1 SGHRS and CDR2 YFSETQ. J lost 5 bases, V lost 4 bases, and 9 bases had no gene match. CDR3 protein: CASSPRQGEANEKLFF. For the CDR3, the DNA is TGCGCCAGCAGCCCACGACAGGGGGAGGCAAATGAAAAACTGTTTTTT.

The rearrangement joins TRBV29-1 to TRBJ1-1, with D perhaps matching TRBD1 (6 bases). V was cut by 4 bases and J by 8 bases, with 14 bases left in between. The CDR3 extends over 12 amino acids. Germline loops: CDR1 SQVTM, CDR2 ANQGSEA. In DNA form, the CDR3 reads TGCAGCGTTGTTAGGACAGTGACCGAAGCTTTCTTT. Translation: CSVVRTVTEAFF.

The rearrangement uses TRBV2 and TRBJ2-1; the match to TRBD2 covers 11 bases. V lost 6 bases, J lost 2 bases, and 3 bases stayed unmatched. This CDR3 has 15 residues. Germline V gene sequence: CDR1 SNHLY, CDR2 FYNNEI. CDR3 amino acids: CASSLSGGAYNEQFF. In DNA form, the CDR3 reads TGTGCCAGCAGCCTTAGCGGGGGGGCCTACAATGAGCAGTTCTTC.

The J gene is TRBJ2-5, the V gene TRBV7-9; the D gene is possibly TRBD1 (5 bases). The CDR3 covers 17 residues. Trimming cost V 6 bases and J 2 bases, with 22 bases left between them. CDR1 and CDR2 (germline): SEHNR, FQNEAQ (reference sequence). The CDR3 loop reads CASSTQGALLFQETQYF. As DNA, the CDR3 is TGTGCCAGCAGTACTCAAGGGGCCCTACTTTTTCAAGAGACCCAGTACTTC.

This clone was recorded a few times. This chain uses TRBV7-2 with TRBJ2-5; the match to TRBD2 covers 7 bases. J was trimmed by 5 bases and V by 2 bases; bases with no gene match: 11. Germline loops: CDR1 SGHTA, CDR2 FQGNSA. The CDR3 length is 16 residues. The CDR3 nucleotides read TGTGCCAGCAGCTTACTCCCCGGGAGGAGGATGGAGACCCAGTACTTC. This codes for CASSLLPGRRMETQYF.

The V call is TRBV7-3, the J call TRBJ2-5; D gene ambiguous. The CDR3 loop spans 13 amino acids. The V gene's germline CDR1 is SGHTA and CDR2 FQGTGA. Trimming took off 4 bases at V and 0 bases at J, with 6 bases between the two ends. CDR3 coding DNA: TGTGCCAGCAGCTCCTCGTACCAAGAGACCCAGTACTTC. It is translated as CASSSSYQETQYF.

J is TRBJ1-2 and V is TRBV19; 9 nucleotides line up with TRBD1. With 2 bases clipped from V and 7 bases from J, the junction kept 8 bases outside the gene matches. CDR1 and CDR2 from the germline V gene are LNHDA and SQIVND (reference sequence). The CDR3 length is 15 residues. The CDR3: CASSIPGQGGSGYTF. As DNA, the CDR3 is TGTGCCAGTAGTATACCGGGACAGGGAGGATCTGGCTACACCTTC.

This clone was counted a few times. This sequence joins TRBV7-2 and TRBJ2-7, with 8 nucleotides matching TRBD2. The CDR3 has 14 amino acids. The germline gives CDR1 SGHTA, CDR2 FQGNSA. The trim removed 7 bases at V and 6 bases at J, leaving 11 bases unmatched. The CDR3: CASKTLAGPGEQYF. CDR3 sequence (DNA): TGTGCCAGCAAGACGCTAGCGGGCCCGGGCGAGCAGTACTTC. The variable domain in full, completed from reference TRBV7-2 and TRBJ2-7, reads GAGVSQSPSNKVTEKGKDVELRCDPISGHTALYWYRQSLGQGLEFLIYFQGNSAPDKSGLPSDRFSAERTGGSVSTLTIQRTQQEDSAVYLCASKTLAGPGEQYFGPGTRLTVT.

This clone was seen only once. J is TRBJ1-2 and V is TRBV5-4; the D is unclear. This CDR3 spans 14 amino acids. With 2 bases removed from V and 0 bases from J, the gap between germline ends came to 8 bases. Germline loops: CDR1 SGHNT, CDR2 YYREEE (reference sequence). The CDR3 region is CASSLTETNYGYTF. The CDR3 coding sequence is TGTGCCAGCAGCTTAACAGAAACTAACTATGGCTACACCTTC.